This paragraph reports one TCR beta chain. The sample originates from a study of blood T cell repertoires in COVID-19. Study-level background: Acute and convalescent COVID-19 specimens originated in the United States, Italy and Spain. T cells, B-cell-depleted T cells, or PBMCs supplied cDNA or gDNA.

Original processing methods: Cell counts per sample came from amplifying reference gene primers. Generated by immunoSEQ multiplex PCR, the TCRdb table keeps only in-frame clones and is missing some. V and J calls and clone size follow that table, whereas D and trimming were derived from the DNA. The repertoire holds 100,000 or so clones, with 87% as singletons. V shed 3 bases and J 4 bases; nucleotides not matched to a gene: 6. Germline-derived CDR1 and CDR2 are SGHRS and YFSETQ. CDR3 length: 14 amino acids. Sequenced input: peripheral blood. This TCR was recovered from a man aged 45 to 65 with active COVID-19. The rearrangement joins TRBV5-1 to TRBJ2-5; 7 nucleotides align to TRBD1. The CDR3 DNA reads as TGCGCCAGCAGCTCCGAGGGACAGAGAGAGACCCAGTACTTC. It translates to CASSSEGQRETQYF.